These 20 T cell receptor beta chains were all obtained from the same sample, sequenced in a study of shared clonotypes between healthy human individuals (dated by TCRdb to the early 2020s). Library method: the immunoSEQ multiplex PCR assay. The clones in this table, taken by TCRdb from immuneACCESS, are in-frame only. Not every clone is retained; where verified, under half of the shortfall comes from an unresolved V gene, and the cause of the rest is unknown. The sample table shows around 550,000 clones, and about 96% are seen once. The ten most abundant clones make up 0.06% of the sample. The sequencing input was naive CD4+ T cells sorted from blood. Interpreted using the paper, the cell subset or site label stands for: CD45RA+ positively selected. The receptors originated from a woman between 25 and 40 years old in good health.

The CDR3 loop is CASSLIDRPYTQYF. CDR3 sequence (DNA): TGTGCCAGCAGTCTTATCGACAGGCCCTATACGCAGTATTTT. The chain has TRBV28 and TRBJ2-3, with D perhaps matching TRBD1 (6 bases). V gave up 5 bases and J gave up 7 bases, with 16 bases separating them. The germline V gene encodes CDR1 MDHEN and CDR2 SYDVKM. The CDR3 consists of 14 residues. Using reference TRBV28 and TRBJ2-3 for the parts outside the CDR3, the full variable domain is DVKVTQSSRYLVKRTGEKVFLECVQDMDHENMFWYRQDPGLGLRLIYFSYDVKMKEKGDIPEGYSVSREKKERFSLILESASTNQTSMYLCASSLIDRPYTQYFGPGTRLTVL.

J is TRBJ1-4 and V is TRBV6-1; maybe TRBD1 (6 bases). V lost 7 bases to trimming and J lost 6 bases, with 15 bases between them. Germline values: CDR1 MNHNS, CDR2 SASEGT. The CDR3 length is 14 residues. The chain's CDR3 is CASTSSGAYEKLFF. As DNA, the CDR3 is TGTGCCAGCACCTCCTCGGGGGCGTATGAAAAACTGTTTTTT.

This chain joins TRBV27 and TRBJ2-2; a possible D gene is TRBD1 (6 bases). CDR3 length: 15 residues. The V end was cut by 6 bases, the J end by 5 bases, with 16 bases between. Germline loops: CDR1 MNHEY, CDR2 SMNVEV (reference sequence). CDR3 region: CASRMRDTFTGELFF. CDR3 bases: TGTGCCAGCAGGATGAGGGACACCTTTACCGGGGAGCTGTTTTTT.

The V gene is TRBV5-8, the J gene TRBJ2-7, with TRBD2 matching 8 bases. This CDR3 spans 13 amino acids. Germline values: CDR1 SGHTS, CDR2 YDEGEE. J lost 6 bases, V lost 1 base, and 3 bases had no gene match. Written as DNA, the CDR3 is TGTGCCAGCAGCTTGCGGACTAGCTCCGAGCAGTACTTC. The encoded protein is CASSLRTSSEQYF.

The CDR3 DNA is TGTGCCATCAGTGAGTCCGGACTAGCGGGAGGCTCCTACGAGCAGTACTTC. As protein: CAISESGLAGGSYEQYF. This chain joins TRBV10-3 and TRBJ2-7; 14 bases match TRBD2. V lost 0 bases, J lost 0 bases, and 1 base stayed unmatched. This CDR3 region has 17 residues. Per the germline V gene, CDR1 is ENHRY and CDR2 is SYGVKD.

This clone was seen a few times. The CDR3: CAIERGYEQYF. The CDR3 nucleotides are TGTGCCATCGAACGCGGTTACGAGCAGTACTTC. The rearrangement uses TRBV6-1 and TRBJ2-7; D unresolved. Germline CDR1 MNHNS, CDR2 SASEGT. V was clipped by 10 bases and J by 4 bases, with 11 bases between them. CDR3 length equals 11 residues.

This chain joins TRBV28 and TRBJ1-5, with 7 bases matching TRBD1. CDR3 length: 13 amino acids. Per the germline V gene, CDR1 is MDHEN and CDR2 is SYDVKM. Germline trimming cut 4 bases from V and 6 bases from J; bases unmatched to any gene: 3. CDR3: CASSYRGSQPQHF. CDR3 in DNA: TGTGCCAGCAGTTACAGGGGCTCTCAGCCCCAGCATTTT.

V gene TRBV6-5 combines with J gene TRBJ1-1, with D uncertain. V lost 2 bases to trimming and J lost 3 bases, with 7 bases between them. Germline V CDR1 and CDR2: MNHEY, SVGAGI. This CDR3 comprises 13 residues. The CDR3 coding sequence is TGTGCCAGCAGTTACCTTAGGGACACTGAAGCTTTCTTT. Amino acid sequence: CASSYLRDTEAFF.

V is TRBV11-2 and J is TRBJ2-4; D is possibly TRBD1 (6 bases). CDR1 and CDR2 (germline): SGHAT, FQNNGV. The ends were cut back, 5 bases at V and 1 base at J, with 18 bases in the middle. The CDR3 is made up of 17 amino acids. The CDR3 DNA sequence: TGTGCCAGCAGCCCGGCCGACGGACAGCTCGCCAAAAACATTCAGTACTTC. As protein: CASSPADGQLAKNIQYF.

The CDR3 DNA reads TGCGCCAGCAGCCCCTCCTACAATGAGCAGTTCTTC. Protein product: CASSPSYNEQFF. The chain has TRBV10-2 and TRBJ2-1, with no clear D. Germline V lookup: CDR1 WSHSY, CDR2 SAAADI. The CDR3 extends over 12 amino acids. Trimming took 6 bases from V and 0 from J, leaving 3 bases between them.

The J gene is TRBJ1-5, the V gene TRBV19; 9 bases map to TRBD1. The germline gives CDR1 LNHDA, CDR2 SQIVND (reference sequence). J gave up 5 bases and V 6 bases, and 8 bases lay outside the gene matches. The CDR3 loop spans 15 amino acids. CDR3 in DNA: TGTGCCAGTAGCGGGACAGGGAAAATATATCAGCCCCAGCATTTT. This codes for CASSGTGKIYQPQHF.

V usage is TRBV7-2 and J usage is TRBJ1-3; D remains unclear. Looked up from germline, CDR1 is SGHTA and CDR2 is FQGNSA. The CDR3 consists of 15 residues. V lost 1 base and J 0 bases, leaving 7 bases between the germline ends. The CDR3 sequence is CASSLGSSSGNTIYF. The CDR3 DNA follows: TGTGCCAGCAGCTTAGGGTCCAGCTCTGGAAACACCATATATTTT.

The CDR3 DNA follows: TGTGCCAGCAGCTTCGACACGACTTCCTCTGGGGCCAACGTCCTGACTTTC. Residues: CASSFDTTSSGANVLTF. The chain is built from TRBV11-1 and TRBJ2-6; unclear D gene. The CDR3 length is 17 residues. Trimming took 3 bases from V and 0 from J, leaving 12 bases between them. Germline V CDR1 and CDR2: SGHAT, FQDESV (reference sequence).

CDR3 in DNA: TGTGCCAGCAAGACGCCGGACACCCTCACAGATACGCAGTATTTT. Translated, it gives CASKTPDTLTDTQYF. This rearrangement joins TRBV2 to TRBJ2-3; D possibly corresponds to TRBD1 (5 bases). The germline V and J ends were trimmed by 7 bases and 2 bases, with 16 bases remaining between them. This CDR3 is 15 amino acids long. In germline, CDR1 is SNHLY, CDR2 FYNNEI.

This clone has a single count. CDR3 in amino acids: CASSPLDPEQYF. CDR3 sequence (DNA): TGTGCCAGCAGTCCCTTAGATCCCGAGCAGTACTTC. This chain joins TRBV28 and TRBJ2-7; D gene ambiguous. The germline CDR1 and CDR2 sequences are MDHEN and SYDVKM. The CDR3 extends over 12 amino acids. The V gene lost 5 bases and the J gene lost 6 bases, with 11 bases spanning the gap.

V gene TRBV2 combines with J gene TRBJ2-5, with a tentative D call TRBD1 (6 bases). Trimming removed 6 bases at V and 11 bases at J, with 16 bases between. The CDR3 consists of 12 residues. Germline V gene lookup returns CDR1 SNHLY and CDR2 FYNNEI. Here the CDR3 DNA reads TGTGCCAGCAGGGGAGAGGGGGTAAAGCAGTACTTC. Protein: CASRGEGVKQYF.

The CDR3 region has the DNA TGTGCCAGCAGCTGGGATGGAAGTCAGTACGAGCAGTACTTC. Residues: CASSWDGSQYEQYF. This chain connects TRBV7-9 to TRBJ2-7; D ambiguous. In germline, CDR1 is SEHNR, CDR2 FQNEAQ (reference sequence). The CDR3 contains 14 residues. Between the trimmed V and J ends, which lost 4 bases and 4 bases, there was a span of 14 bases.

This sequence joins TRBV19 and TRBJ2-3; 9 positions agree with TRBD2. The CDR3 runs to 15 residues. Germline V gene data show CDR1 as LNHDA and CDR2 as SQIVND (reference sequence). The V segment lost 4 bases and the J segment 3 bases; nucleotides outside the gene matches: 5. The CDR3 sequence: CASSKWLAGTDTQYF. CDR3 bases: TGTGCCAGTAGTAAATGGCTAGCGGGAACAGATACGCAGTATTTT. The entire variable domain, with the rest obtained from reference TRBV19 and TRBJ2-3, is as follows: DGGITQSPKYLFRKEGQNVTLSCEQNLNHDAMYWYRQDPGQGLRLIYYSQIVNDFQKGDIAEGYSVSREKKESFPLTVTSAQKNPTAFYLCASSKWLAGTDTQYFGPGTRLTVL.

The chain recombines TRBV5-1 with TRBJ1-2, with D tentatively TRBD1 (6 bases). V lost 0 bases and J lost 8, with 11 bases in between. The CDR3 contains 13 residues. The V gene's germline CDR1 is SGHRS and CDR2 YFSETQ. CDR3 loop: CASSLGGGAGYTF. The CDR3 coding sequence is TGCGCCAGCAGCTTGGGCGGGGGCGCGGGCTACACCTTC.

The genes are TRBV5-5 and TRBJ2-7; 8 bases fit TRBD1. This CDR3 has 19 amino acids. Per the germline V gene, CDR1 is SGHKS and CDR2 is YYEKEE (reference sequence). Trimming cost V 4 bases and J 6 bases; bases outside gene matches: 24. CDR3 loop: CASSSTTLPGQGGRGEQYF. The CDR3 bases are TGTGCCAGCAGCAGTACCACACTTCCTGGACAGGGTGGACGAGGCGAGCAGTACTTC.